The clone carrying this T cell receptor beta chain was observed a few times. As yet, its antigen is unknown. The data were taken from a study of cytomegalovirus exposure and HLA in healthy donors. PCR amplification relied on 60 Vbeta primers (plus 13 Jbeta primers). Assay: immunoSEQ multiplex PCR; the TCRdb copy retains only in-frame clones and omits some. The table lists 160,000 or so clones, roughly 80% of them singletons. Overall study results and limits: Across all donors, roughly uniform sequencing depth was an assumption of the presence/absence analyses.

The CDR3 extends over 15 amino acids. Germline V gene sequence: CDR1 SGHKS, CDR2 YYEKEE (reference sequence). Trimming stripped 4 bases from V and 0 bases from J, with 13 bases between. The clonotype originates from a man between 60 and 75 years old in good health and CMV-seronegative. What was sequenced was PBMCs. The chain recombines TRBV5-5 with TRBJ1-1; D is uncertain. CDR3 sequence: CASSQAGSLNTEAFF. The CDR3, as DNA: TGTGCCAGCAGCCAGGCGGGGTCCCTGAACACTGAAGCTTTCTTT.